This TCR beta chain was identified during a study of cytomegalovirus exposure and HLA in healthy donors. Findings and limits, study-wide: A prior analysis recorded that most TCR beta V segments were productive about 90% or about 30% of the time.

This CDR3 is 14 amino acids long. Germline V CDR1 and CDR2: SGHTS, YDEGEE. Trimming took 7 bases from V and 3 from J; bases not matched to a gene: 9. Notes on this clone: Its antigen is unidentified.

A multiplex PCR was run with 60 Vbeta primers and 13 Jbeta primers. Profiling relied on immunoSEQ multiplex PCR, and the TCRdb table lists in-frame clones only, not all of them. Of approximately 210,000 clones in the sample, over 60% were seen once. The material sequenced was PBMCs. The rearrangement links TRBV5-8 to TRBJ2-7, with 8 bases that match TRBD2. The clonotype comes from a woman between 40 and 55 years old in good health and CMV-seronegative. The CDR3 loop is CASVSGRPLYEQYF. CDR3 nucleotide sequence: TGTGCCAGCGTAAGCGGGAGACCCCTCTACGAGCAGTACTTC.